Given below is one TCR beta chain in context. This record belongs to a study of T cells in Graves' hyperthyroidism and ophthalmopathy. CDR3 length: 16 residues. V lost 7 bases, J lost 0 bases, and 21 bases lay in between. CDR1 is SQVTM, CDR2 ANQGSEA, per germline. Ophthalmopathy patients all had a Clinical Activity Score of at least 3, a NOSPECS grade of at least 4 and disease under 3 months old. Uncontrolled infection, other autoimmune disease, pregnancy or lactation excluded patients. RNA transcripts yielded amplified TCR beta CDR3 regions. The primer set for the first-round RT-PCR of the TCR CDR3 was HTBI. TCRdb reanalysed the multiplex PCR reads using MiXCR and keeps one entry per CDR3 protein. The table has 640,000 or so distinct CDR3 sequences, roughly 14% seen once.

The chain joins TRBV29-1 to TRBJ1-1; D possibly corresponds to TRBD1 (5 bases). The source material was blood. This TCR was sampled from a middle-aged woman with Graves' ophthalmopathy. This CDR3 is CSALGAKDVMNTEAFF. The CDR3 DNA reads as TGCAGCGCTCTAGGGGCAAAAGATGTCATGAACACTGAAGCTTTCTTT.